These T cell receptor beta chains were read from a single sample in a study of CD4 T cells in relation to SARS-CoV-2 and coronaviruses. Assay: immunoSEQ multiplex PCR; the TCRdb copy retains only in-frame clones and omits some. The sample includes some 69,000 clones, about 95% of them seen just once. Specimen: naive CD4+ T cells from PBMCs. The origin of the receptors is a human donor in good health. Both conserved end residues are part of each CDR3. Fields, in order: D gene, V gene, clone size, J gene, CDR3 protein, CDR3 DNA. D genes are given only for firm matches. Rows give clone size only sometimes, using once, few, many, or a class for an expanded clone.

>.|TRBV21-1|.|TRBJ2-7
CASRNRGHPREQYF
TGTGCCAGCAGGAACAGGGGCCACCCGAGGGAGCAGTACTTC
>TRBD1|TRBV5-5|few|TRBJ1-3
CASSWMFGTGTSAGNTIYF
TGTGCCAGCAGCTGGATGTTCGGGACAGGCACTTCGGCTGGAAACACCATATATTTT
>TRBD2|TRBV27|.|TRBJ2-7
CASSFESGAYEQYF
TGTGCCAGCAGTTTTGAAAGCGGGGCCTACGAGCAGTACTTC
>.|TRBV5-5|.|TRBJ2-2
CASSFLQNTGELFF
TGTGCCAGCAGCTTTTTACAGAACACCGGGGAGCTGTTTTTT
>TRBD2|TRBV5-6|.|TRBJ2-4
CASRGVAGGENIQYF
TGTGCCAGCCGGGGGGTAGCGGGCGGGGAAAACATTCAGTACTTC
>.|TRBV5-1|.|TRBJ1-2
CASSWGDYEFNYGYTF
TGCGCCAGCAGCTGGGGGGATTATGAGTTTAACTATGGCTACACCTTC
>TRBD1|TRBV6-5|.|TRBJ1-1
CASLNRGWDTEAFF
TGTGCCAGCCTGAACAGGGGTTGGGACACTGAAGCTTTCTTT
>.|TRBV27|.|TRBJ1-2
CASSSRRPQGYTF
TGTGCCAGCAGTTCCCGAAGGCCCCAAGGCTACACCTTC
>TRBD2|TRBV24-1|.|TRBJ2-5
CATSDFATSGRETQYF
TGTGCCACCAGTGATTTTGCGACTAGCGGGAGGGAGACCCAGTACTTC
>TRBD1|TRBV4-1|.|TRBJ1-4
CASSGRDRATNEKLFF
TGCGCCAGCAGCGGCCGGGACAGAGCAACTAATGAAAAACTGTTTTTT
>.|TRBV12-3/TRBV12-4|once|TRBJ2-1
CASSFLQGNEQFF
TGTGCCAGCAGTTTCCTACAGGGAAATGAGCAGTTCTTC
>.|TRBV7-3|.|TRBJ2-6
CASSLQGPSSGANVLTF
TGTGCCAGCAGCTTACAGGGGCCCAGCTCTGGGGCCAACGTCCTGACTTTC
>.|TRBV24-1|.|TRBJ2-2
CATSDFDGELFF
TGTGCCACCAGTGATTTTGACGGGGAGCTGTTTTTT
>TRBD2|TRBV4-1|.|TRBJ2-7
CASSQVYERGTYEQYF
TGCGCCAGCAGCCAAGTTTATGAGCGGGGGACCTACGAGCAGTACTTC
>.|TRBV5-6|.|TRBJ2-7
CASSLGVGGDSYEQYF
TGTGCCAGCAGCTTGGGTGTCGGCGGCGACTCCTACGAGCAGTACTTC
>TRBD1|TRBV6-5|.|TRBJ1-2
CASRREETGSYGYTF
TGTGCCAGCAGAAGGGAGGAGACAGGGTCCTATGGCTACACCTTC
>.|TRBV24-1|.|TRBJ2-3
CATSDAILADTQYF
TGTGCCACCAGTGATGCGATTCTGGCAGATACGCAGTATTTT
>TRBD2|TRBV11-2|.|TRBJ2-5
CASSLLAGGPQETQYF
TGTGCCAGCAGCTTACTAGCGGGAGGGCCCCAGGAGACCCAGTACTTC
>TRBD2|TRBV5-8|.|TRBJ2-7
CASSLGLAPYEQYF
TGTGCCAGCAGCCTGGGACTAGCTCCCTACGAGCAGTACTTC
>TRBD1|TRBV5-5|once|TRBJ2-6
CASSLRDSSGANVLTF
TGTGCCAGCAGCTTGAGGGACAGCTCTGGGGCCAACGTCCTGACTTTC
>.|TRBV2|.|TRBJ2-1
CASEQNEQFF
TGTGCCAGCGAACAAAATGAGCAGTTCTTC
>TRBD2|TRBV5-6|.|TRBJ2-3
CASSENLRGGRGDTQYF
TGTGCCAGCAGCGAAAACCTTCGGGGGGGGAGAGGAGATACGCAGTATTTT
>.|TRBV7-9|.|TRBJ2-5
CASSFGQETQYF
TGTGCCAGCAGCTTCGGCCAGGAGACCCAGTACTTC
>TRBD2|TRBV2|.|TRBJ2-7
CASSEMSSGRYEQYF
TGTGCCAGCAGTGAAATGTCTAGCGGGAGATACGAGCAGTACTTC
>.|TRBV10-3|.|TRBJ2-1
CAISDGTKGEQFF
TGTGCCATCAGTGACGGGACGAAGGGTGAGCAGTTCTTC
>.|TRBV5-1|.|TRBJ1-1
CASSLGGANTEAFF
TGCGCCAGCAGCTTGGGGGGGGCGAACACTGAAGCTTTCTTT
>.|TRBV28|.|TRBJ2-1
CASSFPTTGSYNEQFF
TGTGCCAGCAGTTTCCCCACTACCGGCTCCTACAATGAGCAGTTCTTC
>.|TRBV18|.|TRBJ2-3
CASSPGNTDTQYF
TGTGCCAGCTCACCAGGCAACACAGATACGCAGTATTTT
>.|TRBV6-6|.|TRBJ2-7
CASKTGGRSPYEQYF
TGTGCCAGCAAGACTGGGGGCAGGTCCCCCTACGAGCAGTACTTC
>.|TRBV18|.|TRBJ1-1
CASSPNSRGMNTEAFF
TGTGCCAGCTCACCAAACAGTAGGGGCATGAACACTGAAGCTTTCTTT
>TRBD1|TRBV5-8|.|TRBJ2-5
CASSFNLDRGIQETQYF
TGTGCCAGCAGCTTTAATCTCGACAGGGGGATTCAAGAGACCCAGTACTTC
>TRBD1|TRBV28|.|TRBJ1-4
CASSSQGQHNEKLFF
TGTGCCAGCAGTAGTCAGGGACAGCATAATGAAAAACTGTTTTTT
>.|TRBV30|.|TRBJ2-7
CAWSVLAGDTYEQYF
TGTGCCTGGAGTGTACTCGCGGGCGATACCTACGAGCAGTACTTC
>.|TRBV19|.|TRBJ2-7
CASGLGSRYEQYF
TGTGCCAGCGGCCTAGGATCTCGCTACGAGCAGTACTTC
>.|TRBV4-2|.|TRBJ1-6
CASSQGQSNSPLHF
TGTGCCAGCAGCCAAGGTCAGTCCAATTCACCCCTCCACTTT
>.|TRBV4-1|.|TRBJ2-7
CASSHQEGAEYEQYF
TGCGCCAGCAGCCACCAAGAAGGAGCGGAATACGAGCAGTACTTC
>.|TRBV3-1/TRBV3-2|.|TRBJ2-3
CASSQENPAVSTDTQYF
TGTGCCAGCAGCCAAGAAAACCCAGCCGTGAGCACAGATACGCAGTATTTT
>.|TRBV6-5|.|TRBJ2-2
CASNGGFANTGELFF
TGTGCCAGCAATGGCGGCTTCGCGAACACCGGGGAGCTGTTTTTT
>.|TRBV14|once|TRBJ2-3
CASSQDMGFTQYF
TGTGCCAGCAGCCAAGATATGGGGTTTACGCAGTATTTT
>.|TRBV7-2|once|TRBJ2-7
CASSSTSPYEQYF
TGTGCCAGCAGCTCGACTAGTCCCTACGAGCAGTACTTC
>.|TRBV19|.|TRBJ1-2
CASSRPTPGDGYTF
TGTGCCAGTAGCCGACCTACCCCGGGAGATGGCTACACCTTC
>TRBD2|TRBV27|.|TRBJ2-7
CASSNSGTSGEKEQYF
TGTGCCAGCAGTAACTCCGGGACTAGCGGAGAAAAAGAGCAGTACTTC
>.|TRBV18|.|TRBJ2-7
CASSRAFSSEQYF
TGTGCCAGCTCCCGGGCGTTCTCAAGCGAGCAGTACTTC
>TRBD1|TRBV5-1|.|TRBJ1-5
CASSFGTGVYQPQHF
TGCGCCAGCAGCTTCGGGACAGGGGTTTATCAGCCCCAGCATTTT
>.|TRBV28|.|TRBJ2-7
CASTAPRGWHEQYF
TGTGCCAGCACCGCACCCAGGGGTTGGCACGAGCAGTACTTC
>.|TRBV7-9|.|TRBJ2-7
CASSLAQGRGVYEQYF
TGTGCCAGCAGCTTAGCCCAGGGCAGGGGGGTCTACGAGCAGTACTTC
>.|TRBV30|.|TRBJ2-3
CAWSRSRRTDTQYF
TGTGCCTGGAGTCGATCCCGGAGGACAGATACGCAGTATTTT
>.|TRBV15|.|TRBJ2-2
CATSRGGTGELFF
TGTGCCACCAGCAGAGGGGGTACCGGGGAGCTGTTTTTT
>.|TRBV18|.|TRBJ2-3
CASSREAVTSSDTQYF
TGTGCCAGCTCACGAGAGGCGGTAACTAGCAGTGATACGCAGTATTTT
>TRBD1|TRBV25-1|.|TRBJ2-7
CASSDRDRGLREQYF
TGTGCCAGCAGTGACCGGGACAGGGGTCTCCGGGAGCAGTACTTC
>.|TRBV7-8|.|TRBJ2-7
CASSLSVYSPYF
TGTGCCAGCAGCTTATCAGTGTATAGTCCGTACTTC
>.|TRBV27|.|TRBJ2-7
CASSLDWRGRLGVYEQYF
TGTGCCAGCAGTTTGGATTGGAGGGGGCGTCTCGGCGTCTACGAGCAGTACTTC
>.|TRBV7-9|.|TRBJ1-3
CASSLTISGNTIYF
TGTGCCAGCAGCTTGACGATCTCTGGAAACACCATATATTTT
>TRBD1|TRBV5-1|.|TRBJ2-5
CASSWDRQETQYF
TGCGCCAGCAGCTGGGACAGGCAAGAGACCCAGTACTTC
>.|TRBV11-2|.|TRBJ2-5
CASSLGPKETQYF
TGTGCCAGCAGCTTGGGACCGAAAGAGACCCAGTACTTC